The 9 T cell receptor gamma chains below come from one sample, sequenced in a study of intestinal T cells in coeliac disease. The TRG library came from around 0.2 ug of biopsy DNA amplified with LymphoTrack primers. TCRdb re-called the multiplex PCR reads via CATT. The data contain around 470 gamma-chain clones, 51% of them singletons. More than 8 formalin-fixed paraffin-embedded scrolls, each 5 µm thick, supplied each case's genomic DNA. The source material was a duodenal biopsy. Receptors were obtained from a human donor who served as a control with a normal duodenal biopsy, not a healthy volunteer.

The V gene is TRGV2, the J gene TRGJ1 or TRGJ2. J gave up 12 bases and V 0 bases, and 2 bases lay outside the gene matches. The V gene's germline CDR1 is EGSNGY and CDR2 YDSYNSKV. The CDR3 loop spans 10 amino acids. CDR3 nucleotide sequence: TGTGCCACCTGGGACGGGCGGAAACTCTTT. Amino acids: CATWDGRKLF.

Comment on this clone: Since a far larger clone is one base different, this is likely a read error. Other DNA sequences within the sample encode an identical CDR3. The chain combines TRGV4 with TRGJ1 or TRGJ2. The V gene's germline CDR1 is EGSTGY and CDR2 YDSYTSSV. There are 13 residues in the CDR3. CDR3 sequence: CATWDLYYYKKLF. Written as DNA, the CDR3 is TGTGCCACCTGGGATTTGTATTATTATAAGAAGCTCTTT.

About this clone itself: Compared with germline, one end of the junction differs, possibly owing to a read error. This sequence joins TRGV2 and TRGJP1. The germline V gene has CDR1 EGSNGY and CDR2 YDSYNSKV. This CDR3 is built from 17 residues. CDR3 sequence: CADLGRAPYTTCWFKIF. Here the CDR3 DNA reads TGTGCCGACCTGGGACGGGCTCCCTATACCACTTGTTGGTTCAAGATATTT.

Remarks on this clone: One junction end does not reproduce the germline sequence, and a read error may be involved. The CDR3 sequence: CALREVANYYKKLF. The CDR3 nucleotides read TGTGCCTTGCGGGAGGTTGCGAATTATTATAAGAAACTCTTT. The chain carries TRGV9 and TRGJ1 or TRGJ2. The V gene's germline CDR1 is GITISATS and CDR2 ISYDGTV (reference sequence). The CDR3 length is 14 residues.

Points on this clone: This likely reflects a read error, since a far larger clone is one base away. Other DNA sequences from this sample encode an identical CDR3 as well. The chain carries TRGV3 and TRGJ1 or TRGJ2. Germline CDR1 VTNTFY, CDR2 YDVSTARD (reference sequence). The CDR3 spans 12 residues. CDR3 DNA sequence: TGTGCCACCTGGGACAGGGACAGTAAGAAGCTCTTT. Its protein product is CATWDRDSKKLF.

By sample share, this clone is hyperexpanded. The chain recombines TRGV4 with TRGJ1 or TRGJ2. The CDR3 is 13 amino acids. CDR1 is EGSTGY and CDR2 is YDSYTSSV in the germline V gene. V dropped 2 bases and J dropped 3; count of bases not matched to a gene: 4. CDR3 in DNA: TGTGCCACCTGGGATGCCCCTTATTATAAGAAACTCTTT. Protein product: CATWDAPYYKKLF.

A note on this clone: The TCRdb protein comes from a much larger clone and disagrees with this DNA's translation at residue 4, likely due to a read error; the protein given here is derived from the DNA. The chain recombines TRGV4 with TRGJ1 or TRGJ2. CDR1 and CDR2 (germline): EGSTGY, YDSYTSSV. CDR3 length: 13 amino acids. The CDR3 coding sequence is TGTGCCACCCGGGATTTGTATTATTATAAGAAACTCTTT. It codes for CATRDLYYYKKLF.

The chain has TRGV9 and TRGJ1 or TRGJ2. Germline V gene data show CDR1 as GITISATS and CDR2 as ISYDGTV (reference sequence). Trimming cost V 0 bases and J 6 bases; bases outside gene matches: 26. This CDR3 is built from 20 residues. The CDR3 spells CALWEVWGNLPQRFIYKKLF. For the CDR3, the DNA is TGTGCCTTGTGGGAGGTGTGGGGTAACCTTCCTCAACGATTTATTTATAAGAAACTCTTT.

A word on this clone: Being one base from a much bigger clone, this may be a read error. This rearrangement joins TRGV9 to TRGJ1 or TRGJ2. The CDR3 loop spans 12 amino acids. Germline V gene data show CDR1 as GITISATS and CDR2 as ISYDGTV (reference sequence). The CDR3 sequence: CALWEGSYKKLF. CDR3 in DNA: TGTGCCCTGTGGGAGGGGTCTTATAAGAAACTCTTT.